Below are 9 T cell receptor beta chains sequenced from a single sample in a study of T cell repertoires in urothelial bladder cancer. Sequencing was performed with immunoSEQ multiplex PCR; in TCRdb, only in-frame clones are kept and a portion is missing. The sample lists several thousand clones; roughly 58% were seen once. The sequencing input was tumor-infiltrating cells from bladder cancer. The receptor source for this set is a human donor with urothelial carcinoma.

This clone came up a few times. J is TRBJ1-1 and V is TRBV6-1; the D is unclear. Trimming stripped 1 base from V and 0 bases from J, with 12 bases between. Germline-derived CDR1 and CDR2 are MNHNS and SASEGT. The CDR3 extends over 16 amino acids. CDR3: CASSEGAAVMNTEAFF. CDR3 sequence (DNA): TGTGCCAGCAGTGAAGGGGCAGCCGTAATGAACACTGAAGCTTTCTTT.

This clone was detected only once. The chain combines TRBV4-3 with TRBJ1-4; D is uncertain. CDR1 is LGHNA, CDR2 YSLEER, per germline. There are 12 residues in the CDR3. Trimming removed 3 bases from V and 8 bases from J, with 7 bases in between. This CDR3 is CASSHNTEKLFF. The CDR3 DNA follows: TGCGCCAGCAGCCACAACACGGAAAAACTGTTTTTT.

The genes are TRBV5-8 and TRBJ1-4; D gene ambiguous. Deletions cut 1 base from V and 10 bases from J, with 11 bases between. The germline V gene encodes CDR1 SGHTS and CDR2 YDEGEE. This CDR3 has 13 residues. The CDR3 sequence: CASSLLEGGKLFF. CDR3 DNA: TGTGCCAGCAGCTTGTTGGAAGGTGGAAAACTGTTTTTT.

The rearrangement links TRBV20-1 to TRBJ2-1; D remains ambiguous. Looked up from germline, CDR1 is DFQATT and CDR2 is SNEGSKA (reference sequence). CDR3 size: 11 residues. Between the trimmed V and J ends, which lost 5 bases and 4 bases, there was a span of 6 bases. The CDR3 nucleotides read TGCAGTGCTTTCCGGTACAATGAGCAGTTCTTC. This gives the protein CSAFRYNEQFF.

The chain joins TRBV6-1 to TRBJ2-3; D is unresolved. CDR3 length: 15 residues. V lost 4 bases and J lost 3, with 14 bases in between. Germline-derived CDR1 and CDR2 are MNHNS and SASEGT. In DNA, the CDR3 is TGTGCCAGCAGTGCGACTCCCCACGGGACAGATACGCAGTATTTT. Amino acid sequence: CASSATPHGTDTQYF.

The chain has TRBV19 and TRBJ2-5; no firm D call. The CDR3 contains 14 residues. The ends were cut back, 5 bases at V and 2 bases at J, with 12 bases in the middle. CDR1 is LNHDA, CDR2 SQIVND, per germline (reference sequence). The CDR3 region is CASSALSLQETQYF. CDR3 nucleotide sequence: TGTGCCAGTAGTGCCCTAAGCTTACAAGAGACCCAGTACTTC.

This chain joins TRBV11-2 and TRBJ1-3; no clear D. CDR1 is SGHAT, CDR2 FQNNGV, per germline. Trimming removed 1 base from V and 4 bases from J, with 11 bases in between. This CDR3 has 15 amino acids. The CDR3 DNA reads TGTGCCAGCAGCTTAGCCTCATTCGCCGGAAACACCATATATTTT. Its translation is CASSLASFAGNTIYF.

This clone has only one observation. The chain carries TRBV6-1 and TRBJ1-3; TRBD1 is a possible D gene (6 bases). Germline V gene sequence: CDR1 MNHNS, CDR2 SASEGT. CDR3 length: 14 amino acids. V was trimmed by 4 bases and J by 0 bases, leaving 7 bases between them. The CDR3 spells CASSAGDSGNTIYF. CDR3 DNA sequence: TGTGCCAGCAGTGCAGGGGACTCTGGAAACACCATATATTTT.

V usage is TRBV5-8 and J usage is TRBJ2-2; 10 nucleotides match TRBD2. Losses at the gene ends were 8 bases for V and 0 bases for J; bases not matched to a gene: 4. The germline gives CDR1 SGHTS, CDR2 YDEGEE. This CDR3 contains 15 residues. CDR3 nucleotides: TGTGCCAGTCAGAGCGGGGGGGCGAACACCGGGGAGCTGTTTTTT. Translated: CASQSGGANTGELFF.